This TCR beta chain was sequenced during a study of ipilimumab plus nivolumab after autologous stem cell transplantation. Study background: Median doses per patient: roughly five ipilimumab, about 8 nivolumab.

The protocol was immunoSEQ multiplex PCR, while the TCRdb copy is restricted to in-frame clones and leaves out a portion. This repertoire shows fewer than 85,000 clones, 83% found once; its top ten account for approximately 2.2%. Dosing: nivolumab 3 mg/kg IV, weeks 1, 4, 7, 10, then every two weeks to week 26. Germline loops: CDR1 SGHDT, CDR2 YYEEEE. Trimming at V came to 4 bases and at J to 1 base, leaving 6 bases not matched to a gene. This CDR3 has 15 amino acids. This clone has more than one count but fewer than ten. The J gene is TRBJ1-1, the V gene TRBV5-6, with 8 nucleotides matching TRBD1. The sample in question was PBMCs, obtained in a trial of ipilimumab plus nivolumab as post-transplant consolidation. The clonotype originates from a male donor with diffuse large B-cell lymphoma. The CDR3 coding sequence is TGTGCCAGCAGCCGTAGGACAGGGAGGAACACTGAAGCTTTCTTT. Translated: CASSRRTGRNTEAFF.